This T cell receptor beta chain is from a study of OX40 agonist ivuxolimab in advanced cancers. Turning to the study itself: As their treatment, patients were administered ivuxolimab, an agonistic anti-OX40 (CD134) antibody. Of the patients, three showed partial responses, one with hepatocellular carcinoma and two with cutaneous melanoma.

The count of this clone is one. Antigen unknown. Whole-study findings and limits: Dosing at 0.1 to 3.0 mg/kg was accompanied by clonal expansion of CD4+ and CD8+ blood T cells by week 6.

TCRdb keeps only in-frame clones here, not all; method: immunoSEQ multiplex PCR. The table includes tens of thousands of clones, 86% detected once. Germline loops: CDR1 SNHLY, CDR2 FYNNEI. V lost 2 bases and J lost 0, with 8 bases in between. This CDR3 is built from 16 residues. The rearrangement uses TRBV2 and TRBJ1-6; D unclear. This specimen was CD4+ or CD8+ T cells sorted from blood, taken in a trial of the OX40 agonist ivuxolimab. The clonotype was recovered from an adult with an advanced solid tumor such as melanoma, head and neck, liver or kidney cancer. This CDR3 reads CASSETGSSYNSPLHF. CDR3 sequence (DNA): TGTGCCAGCAGTGAAACGGGAAGCTCCTATAATTCACCCCTCCACTTT.